The rows below give T cell receptor beta chains drawn from one sample of a study of beta chain features in type 1 diabetes. The method was immunoSEQ multiplex PCR; TCRdb's version includes in-frame clones alone and lacks a portion of them. The sample includes a few hundred thousand clones, roughly 13% of them seen just once. Sequencing was carried out using naive CD4+ T cells from blood. Source of these receptors: a man in his thirties or forties with type 1 diabetes. The CDR3 runs from the conserved cysteine through the conserved F or W. A clone size is listed for some rows: how often the clone was seen (once, few, many), or a class if it is expanded.

>TRBJ1-2|NA|TRBV18
CASSPQDRAGYTF
>TRBJ2-7|few|TRBV7-2
CASSFRTGSTYEQYF
>TRBJ2-3|few|TRBV7-9
CASSLSADTQYF
>TRBJ1-5|few|TRBV7-9
CASSSQGNQPQHF
>TRBJ2-7|NA|TRBV19
CASSAWTGPYEQYF
>TRBJ1-1|NA|TRBV7-3
CATCEQVNTEAFF
>TRBJ1-1|NA|TRBV28
CAVQGAVGTEAFF
>TRBJ1-1|few|TRBV5-1
CASSFGGTVNTEAFF
>TRBJ2-5|few|TRBV5-4
CASSSGTAGQETQYF
>TRBJ2-1|NA|TRBV2
CASAFSGVAENEQFF
>TRBJ1-1|NA|TRBV2
CASSLGGANTEAFF
>TRBJ2-1|NA|TRBV5-1
CASSLVQGSYNEQFF
>TRBJ2-7|few|TRBV29-1
CSAQGGRGHGNRYEQYF
>TRBJ2-6|NA|TRBV5-1
CASSFGEAGANVLTF
>TRBJ1-2|once|TRBV6-6
CASSPNYGYTF
>TRBJ2-7|NA|TRBV6-5
CASSLRDRGPYEQYF
>TRBJ2-1|NA|TRBV30
CAWSLRDRGTNEQFF